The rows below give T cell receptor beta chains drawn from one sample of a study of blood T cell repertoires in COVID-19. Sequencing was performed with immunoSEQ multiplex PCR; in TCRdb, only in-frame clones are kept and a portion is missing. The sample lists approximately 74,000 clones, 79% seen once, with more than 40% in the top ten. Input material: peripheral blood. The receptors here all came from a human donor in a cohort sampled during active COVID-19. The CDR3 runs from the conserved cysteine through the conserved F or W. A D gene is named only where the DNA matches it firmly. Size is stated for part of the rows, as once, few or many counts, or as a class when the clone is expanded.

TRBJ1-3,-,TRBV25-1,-,TGTGCCAGCAGTCCCCGTACGGGAGTCGGAAACACCATATATTTT,CASSPRTGVGNTIYF
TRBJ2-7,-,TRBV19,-,TGTGCCAGTAGTATGACCAGGGACTACGAGCAGTACTTC,CASSMTRDYEQYF
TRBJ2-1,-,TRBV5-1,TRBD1,TGCGCCAGCAGCCCGGGACAGGGATACAATGAGCAGTTCTTC,CASSPGQGYNEQFF
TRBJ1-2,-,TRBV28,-,TGTGCCAGCAGTTTCGGGGGGCCTAACTATGGCTACACCTTC,CASSFGGPNYGYTF
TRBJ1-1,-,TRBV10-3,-,TGTGCCACCTCCGGGGGTATGAACACTGAAGCTTTCTTT,CATSGGMNTEAFF
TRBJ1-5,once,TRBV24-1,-,TGTGCCACCAGGACAGTCAATCAGCCCCAGCATTTT,CATRTVNQPQHF
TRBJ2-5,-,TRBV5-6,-,TGTGCCAGCAGCGGTGCAGGGGTCCAAGAGACCCAGTACTTC,CASSGAGVQETQYF
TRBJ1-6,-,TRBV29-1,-,TGCAGCGTCCGGGGGGGATCCGGGGACAATTCACCCCTCCACTTT,CSVRGGSGDNSPLHF
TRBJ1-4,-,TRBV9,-,TGTGCCAGCAGCGTAAACATCCGGGGGGGAAATGAAAAACTGTTTTTT,CASSVNIRGGNEKLFF
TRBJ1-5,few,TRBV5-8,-,TGTGCCAGCAGGTCTCAACAGGGAGAATATCAGCCCCAGCATTTT,CASRSQQGEYQPQHF
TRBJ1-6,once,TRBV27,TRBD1,TGTGCCAGCAGTTTCAAGGGACAGGGGGCTAATAATTCACCCCTCCACTTT,CASSFKGQGANNSPLHF